The source of this TCR beta chain is a study of radiotherapy plus CTLA-4 blockade in lung cancer. Points from the study as a whole: Blood-borne expansion of tumor-derived TCR clones followed radiotherapy plus ipilimumab. Interferon-beta and early blood T cell clone dynamics reportedly predicted response best.

A word on this clone: Its target is not known.

The protocol was immunoSEQ multiplex PCR, while the TCRdb copy is restricted to in-frame clones and leaves out a portion. The table records about 85,000 clones, more than 75% of them present only once. V shed 0 bases and J 5 bases; nucleotides not matched to a gene: 4. Germline CDR1 is MNHEY and CDR2 is SVGAGI. The CDR3 sequence is 16 residues long. This sample comprised peripheral blood, obtained from a patient treated with radiotherapy plus ipilimumab. The chain couples TRBV6-5 to TRBJ2-2; 9 bases agree with TRBD1. The TCR was taken from a human donor with non-small cell lung cancer who had a partial response to radiotherapy plus ipilimumab. The CDR3 region has the DNA TGTGCCAGCAGTTACTCAGGGACAGGGCGAACCGGGGAGCTGTTTTTT. As protein: CASSYSGTGRTGELFF.